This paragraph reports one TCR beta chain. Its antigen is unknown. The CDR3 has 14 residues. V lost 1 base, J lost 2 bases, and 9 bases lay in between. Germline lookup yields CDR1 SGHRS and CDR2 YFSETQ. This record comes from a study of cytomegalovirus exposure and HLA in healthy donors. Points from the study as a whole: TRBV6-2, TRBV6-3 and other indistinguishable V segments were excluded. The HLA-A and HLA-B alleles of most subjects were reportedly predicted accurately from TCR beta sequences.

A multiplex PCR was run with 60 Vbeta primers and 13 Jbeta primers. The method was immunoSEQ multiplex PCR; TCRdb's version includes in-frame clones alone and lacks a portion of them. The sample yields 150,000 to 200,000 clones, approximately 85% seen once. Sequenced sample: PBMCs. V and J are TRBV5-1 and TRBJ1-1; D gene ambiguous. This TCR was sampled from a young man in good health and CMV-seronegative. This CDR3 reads CASSLTQVNTEAFF. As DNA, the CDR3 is TGCGCCAGCAGCTTGACCCAGGTTAACACTGAAGCTTTCTTT.